The present TCR beta chain was sequenced within a study of PD-L1 blockade in urothelial cancer. Overall study: From 2014, patients received atezolizumab, given as 1,200 mg intravenously every 3 weeks. Reported median T cell count for blood samples was about 150,000. Male patients with bladder-origin urothelial cancer numbered about 90% of the roughly 29. General study findings and limits: Durable-benefit cases showed more tumor-associated blood clone expansion at 3 weeks.

About this clone: Its matching antigen is unknown.

Sequencing used immunoSEQ multiplex PCR; TCRdb keeps in-frame clones, though not all of them. Altogether 44,000 or so clones are present, around 80% being singletons, with the ten largest covering less than 3.5%. The J segment lost 3 bases and the V segment lost 0 bases, leaving 4 bases of the junction unmatched. CDR1 and CDR2 (germline): SGHRS, YFSETQ. The CDR3 is 15 residues long. This receptor was identified in a man aged 65 to 79 with urothelial cancer. Sequences were derived from PBMCs, sampled around atezolizumab (anti-PD-L1) treatment. This rearrangement joins TRBV5-1 to TRBJ2-3; 7 bases fit TRBD2. The CDR3 spells CASSLGGRTTDTQYF. DNA for the CDR3: TGCGCCAGCAGCTTGGGCGGGAGAACTACAGATACGCAGTATTTT.